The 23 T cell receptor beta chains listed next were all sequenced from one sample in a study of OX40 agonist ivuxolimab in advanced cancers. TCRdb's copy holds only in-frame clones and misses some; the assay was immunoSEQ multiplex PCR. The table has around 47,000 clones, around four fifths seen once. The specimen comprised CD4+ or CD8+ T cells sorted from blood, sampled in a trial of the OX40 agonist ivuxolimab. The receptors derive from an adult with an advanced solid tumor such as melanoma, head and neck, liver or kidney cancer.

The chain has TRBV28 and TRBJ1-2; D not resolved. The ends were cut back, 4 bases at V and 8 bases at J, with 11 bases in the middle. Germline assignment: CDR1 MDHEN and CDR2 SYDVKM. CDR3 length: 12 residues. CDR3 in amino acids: CASSWPSGGYTF. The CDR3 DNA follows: TGTGCCAGCAGTTGGCCTAGTGGAGGCTACACCTTC.

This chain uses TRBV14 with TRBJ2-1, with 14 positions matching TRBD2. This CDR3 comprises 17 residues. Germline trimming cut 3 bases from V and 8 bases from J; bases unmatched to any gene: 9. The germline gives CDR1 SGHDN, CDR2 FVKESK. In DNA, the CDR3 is TGTGCCAGCAGCCATCCCCCGGGACTAGCGGGGGTCGATGAGCAGTTCTTC. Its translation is CASSHPPGLAGVDEQFF.

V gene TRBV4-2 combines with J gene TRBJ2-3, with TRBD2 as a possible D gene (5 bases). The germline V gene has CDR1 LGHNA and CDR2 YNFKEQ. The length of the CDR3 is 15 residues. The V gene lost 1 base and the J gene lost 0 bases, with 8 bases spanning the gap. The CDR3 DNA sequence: TGTGCCAGCAGCCAAGTGGTAGCGAGCACAGATACGCAGTATTTT. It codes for CASSQVVASTDTQYF.

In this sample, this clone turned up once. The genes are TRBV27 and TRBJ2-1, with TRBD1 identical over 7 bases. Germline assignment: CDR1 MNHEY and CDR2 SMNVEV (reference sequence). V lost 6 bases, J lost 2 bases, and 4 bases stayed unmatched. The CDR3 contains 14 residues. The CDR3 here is CASRKGATYNEQFF. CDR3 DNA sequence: TGTGCCAGCAGGAAGGGGGCAACCTACAATGAGCAGTTCTTC.

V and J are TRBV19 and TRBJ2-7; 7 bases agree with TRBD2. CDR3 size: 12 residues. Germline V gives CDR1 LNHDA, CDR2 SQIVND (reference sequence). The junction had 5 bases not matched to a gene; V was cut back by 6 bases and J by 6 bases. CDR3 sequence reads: CASSSGTTEQYF. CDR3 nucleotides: TGTGCCAGTAGCTCCGGGACTACCGAGCAGTACTTC.

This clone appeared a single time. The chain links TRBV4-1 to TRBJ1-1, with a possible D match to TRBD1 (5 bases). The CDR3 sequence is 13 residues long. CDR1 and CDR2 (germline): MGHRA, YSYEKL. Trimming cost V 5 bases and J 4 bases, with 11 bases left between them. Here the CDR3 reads CASSFPGGTEAFF. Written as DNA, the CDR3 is TGCGCCAGCAGCTTCCCCGGGGGCACTGAAGCTTTCTTT.

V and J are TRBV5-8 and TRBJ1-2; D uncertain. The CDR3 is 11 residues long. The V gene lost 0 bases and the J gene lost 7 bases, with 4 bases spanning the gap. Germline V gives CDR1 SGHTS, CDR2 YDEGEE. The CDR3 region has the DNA TGTGCCAGCAGCTTGGGGACTGGCTACACCTTC. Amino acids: CASSLGTGYTF.

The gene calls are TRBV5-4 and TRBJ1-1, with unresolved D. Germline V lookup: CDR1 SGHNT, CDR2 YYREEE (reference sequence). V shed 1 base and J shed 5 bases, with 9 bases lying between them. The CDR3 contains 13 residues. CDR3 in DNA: TGTGCCAGCAGCTTGACAGAGTTAACTGAAGCTTTCTTT. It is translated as CASSLTELTEAFF.

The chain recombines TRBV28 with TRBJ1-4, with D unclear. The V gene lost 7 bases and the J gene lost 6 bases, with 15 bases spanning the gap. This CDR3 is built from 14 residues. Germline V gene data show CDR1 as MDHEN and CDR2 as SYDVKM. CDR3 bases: TGTGCCAGCACCCTAATGAGTAGTGATGAAAAACTGTTTTTT. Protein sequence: CASTLMSSDEKLFF.

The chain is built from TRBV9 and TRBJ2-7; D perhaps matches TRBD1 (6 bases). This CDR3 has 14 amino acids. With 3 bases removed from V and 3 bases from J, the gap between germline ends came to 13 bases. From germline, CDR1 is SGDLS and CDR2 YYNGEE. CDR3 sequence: CASSAAGESYEQYF. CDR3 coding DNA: TGTGCCAGCAGCGCCGCAGGGGAGAGCTACGAGCAGTACTTC. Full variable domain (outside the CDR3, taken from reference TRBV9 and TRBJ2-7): DSGVTQTPKHLITATGQRVTLRCSPRSGDLSVYWYQQSLDQGLQFLIQYYNGEERAKGNILERFSAQQFPDLHSELNLSSLELGDSALYFCASSAAGESYEQYFGPGTRLTVT.

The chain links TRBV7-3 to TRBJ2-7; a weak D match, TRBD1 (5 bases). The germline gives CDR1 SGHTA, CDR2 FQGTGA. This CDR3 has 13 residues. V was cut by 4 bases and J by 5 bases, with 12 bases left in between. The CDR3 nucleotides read TGTGCCAGCAGCTGGGTCGTAGGGGACGAGCAGTACTTC. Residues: CASSWVVGDEQYF.

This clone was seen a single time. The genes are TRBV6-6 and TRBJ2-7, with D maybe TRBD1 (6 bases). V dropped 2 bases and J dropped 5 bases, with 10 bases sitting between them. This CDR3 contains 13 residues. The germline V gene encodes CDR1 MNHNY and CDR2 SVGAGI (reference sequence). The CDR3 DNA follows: TGTGCCAGCAGTTACGGGGACAACAACGAGCAGTACTTC. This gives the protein CASSYGDNNEQYF.

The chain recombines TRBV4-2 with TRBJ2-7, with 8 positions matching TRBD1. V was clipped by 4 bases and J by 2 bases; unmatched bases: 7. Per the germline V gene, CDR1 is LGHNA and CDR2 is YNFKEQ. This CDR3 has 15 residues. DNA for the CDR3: TGTGCCAGCAGCCTCGGACAGGGTCTCACCTACGAGCAGTACTTC. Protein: CASSLGQGLTYEQYF.

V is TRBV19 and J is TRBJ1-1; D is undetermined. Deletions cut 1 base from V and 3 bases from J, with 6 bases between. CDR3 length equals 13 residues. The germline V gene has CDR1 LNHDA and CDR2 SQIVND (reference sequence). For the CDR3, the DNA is TGTGCCAGTAGTATAGGAACGGACACTGAAGCTTTCTTT. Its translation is CASSIGTDTEAFF.

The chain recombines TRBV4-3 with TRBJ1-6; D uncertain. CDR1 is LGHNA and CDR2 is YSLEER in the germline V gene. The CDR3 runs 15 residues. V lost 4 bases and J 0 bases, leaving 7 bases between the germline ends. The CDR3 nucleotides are TGCGCCAGCAGCCCGAAGTTCTCCTATAATTCACCCCTCCACTTT. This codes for CASSPKFSYNSPLHF.

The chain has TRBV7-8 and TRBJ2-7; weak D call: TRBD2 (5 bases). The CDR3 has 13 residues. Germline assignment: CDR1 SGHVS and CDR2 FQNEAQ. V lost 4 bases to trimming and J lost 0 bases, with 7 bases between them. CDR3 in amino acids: CASSYGVSYEQYF. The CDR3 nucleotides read TGTGCCAGCAGCTACGGGGTCTCCTACGAGCAGTACTTC.

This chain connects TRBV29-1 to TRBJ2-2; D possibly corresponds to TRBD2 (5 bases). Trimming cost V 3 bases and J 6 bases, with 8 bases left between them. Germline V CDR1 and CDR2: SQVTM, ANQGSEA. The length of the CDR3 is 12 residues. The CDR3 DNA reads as TGCAGCGTTGAGGTGGAGGCCGGGGAGCTGTTTTTT. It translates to CSVEVEAGELFF.

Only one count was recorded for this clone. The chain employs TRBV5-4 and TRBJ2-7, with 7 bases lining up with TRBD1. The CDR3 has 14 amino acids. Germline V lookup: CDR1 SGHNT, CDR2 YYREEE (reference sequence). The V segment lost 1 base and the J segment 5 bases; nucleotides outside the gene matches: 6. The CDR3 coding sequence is TGTGCCAGCAGCTTGCGACAGGGAGACGACGAGCAGTACTTC. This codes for CASSLRQGDDEQYF.

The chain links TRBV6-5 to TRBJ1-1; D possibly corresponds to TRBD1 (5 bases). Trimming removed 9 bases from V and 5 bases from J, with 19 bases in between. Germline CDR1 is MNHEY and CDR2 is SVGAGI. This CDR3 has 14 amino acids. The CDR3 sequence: CASIPGQAGTEAFF. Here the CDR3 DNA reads TGTGCCAGTATCCCAGGGCAGGCGGGAACTGAAGCTTTCTTT.

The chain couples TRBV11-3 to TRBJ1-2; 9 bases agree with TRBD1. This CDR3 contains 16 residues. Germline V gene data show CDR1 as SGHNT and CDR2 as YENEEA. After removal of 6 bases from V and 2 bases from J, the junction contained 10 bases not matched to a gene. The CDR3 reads CASSPLPGQGNYGYTF. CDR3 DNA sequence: TGTGCCAGCAGTCCTCTACCGGGACAGGGAAACTATGGCTACACCTTC.

CDR3 in DNA: TGTGCCAGCAGCTCCTTGGAGCGGGGATCCTACGAGCAGTACTTC. It yields the protein CASSSLERGSYEQYF. The chain combines TRBV11-3 with TRBJ2-7, with 7 bases aligning to TRBD2. The CDR3 has 15 residues. Germline loops: CDR1 SGHNT, CDR2 YENEEA. The trim removed 4 bases at V and 1 base at J, leaving 7 bases unmatched.

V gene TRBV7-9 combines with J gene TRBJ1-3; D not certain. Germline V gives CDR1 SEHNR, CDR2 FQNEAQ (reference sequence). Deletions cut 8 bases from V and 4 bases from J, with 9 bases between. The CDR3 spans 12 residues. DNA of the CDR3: TGTGCCAGCGGATCAAAGGGAAACACCATATATTTT. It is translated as CASGSKGNTIYF.

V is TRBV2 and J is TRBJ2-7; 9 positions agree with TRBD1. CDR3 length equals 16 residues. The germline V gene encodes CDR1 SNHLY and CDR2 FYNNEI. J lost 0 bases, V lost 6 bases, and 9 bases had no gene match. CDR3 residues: CASSGSGTGLSYEQYF. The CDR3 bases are TGTGCCAGCAGCGGGTCCGGGACAGGGCTCTCCTACGAGCAGTACTTC.